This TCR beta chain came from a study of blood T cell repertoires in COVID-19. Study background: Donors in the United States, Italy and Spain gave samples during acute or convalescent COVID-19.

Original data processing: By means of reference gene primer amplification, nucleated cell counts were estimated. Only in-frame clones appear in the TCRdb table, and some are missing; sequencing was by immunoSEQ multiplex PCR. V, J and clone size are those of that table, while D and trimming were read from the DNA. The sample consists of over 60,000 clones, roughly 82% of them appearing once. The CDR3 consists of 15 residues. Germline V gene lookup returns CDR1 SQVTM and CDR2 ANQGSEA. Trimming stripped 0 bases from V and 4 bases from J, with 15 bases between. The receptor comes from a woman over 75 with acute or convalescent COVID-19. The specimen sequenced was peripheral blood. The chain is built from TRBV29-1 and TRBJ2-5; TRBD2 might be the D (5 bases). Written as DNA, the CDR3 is TGCAGCGTTGAAGATTGGGAAGGAGGAAGAGAGACCCAGTACTTC. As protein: CSVEDWEGGRETQYF. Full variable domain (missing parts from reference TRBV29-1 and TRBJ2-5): SAVISQKPSRDICQRGTSLTIQCQVDSQVTMMFWYRQQPGQSLTLIATANQGSEATYESGFVIDKFPISRPNLTFSTLTVSNMSPEDSSIYLCSVEDWEGGRETQYFGPGTRLLVL.